These T cell receptor beta chains were read from a single sample in a study of T-cell memory formation after mild COVID-19. TCRdb reanalysed the 5' RACE reads using MiXCR and keeps one entry per CDR3 protein. Among roughly 150,000 distinct CDR3 sequences listed, roughly 15% were seen once. Sequencing used PBMCs or a T cell subset sorted from them (not recorded which). The receptors stem from an adult woman who had mild COVID-19 (a few samples of this study predate the infection). Cell type and time point are not known. Both conserved end residues are part of each CDR3. D genes are given only for firm matches. Only part of the rows carry a size: once, few, many, or a class if the clone is expanded.

D	size	V	J	DNA	CDR3
-	-	TRBV12-3/TRBV12-4	TRBJ1-1	TGTGCCAGCAGTTTAAGCTTGAACACTGAAGCTTTCTTT	CASSLSLNTEAFF
-	few	TRBV7-2	TRBJ2-3	TGTGCCAGCAGCGTGAGTGGTACGCAGTATTTT	CASSVSGTQYF
-	many	TRBV5-1	TRBJ2-2	TGCGCCAGCAGCAAGGGGCACAGAGATCCGAACACCGGGGAGCTGTTTTTT	CASSKGHRDPNTGELFF
TRBD2	few	TRBV13	TRBJ2-1	TGTGCCAGCAGCTTCGGACTAGCGGATGGGGATGAGCAGTTCTTC	CASSFGLADGDEQFF
-	few	TRBV11-1	TRBJ1-1	TGTGCCAGCAGCTACGAGGAGAACACTGAAGCTTTCTTT	CASSYEENTEAFF
-	few	TRBV4-1	TRBJ2-7	TGCGCCAGCAGCTCCCGACTTTTTAGGACTGGGAGTACCTACGAGCAGTACTTC	CASSSRLFRTGSTYEQYF
-	few	TRBV12-3/TRBV12-4	TRBJ2-1	TGTGCCAGCAGCCCTGAATACAATGAGCAGTTCTTC	CASSPEYNEQFF
-	-	TRBV28	TRBJ2-1	TGTGCCAGCAGTTTTTTGACAGACTCCTACAATGAGCAGTTCTTC	CASSFLTDSYNEQFF
TRBD1	-	TRBV14	TRBJ1-1	TGTGCCAGCAGCCAGACAGGGTGGGGCACTGAAGCTTTCTTT	CASSQTGWGTEAFF
TRBD1	-	TRBV12-3/TRBV12-4	TRBJ1-1	TGTGCCAGCAGTTTTCGGACAGGGGGCAGGAACACTGAAGCTTTCTTT	CASSFRTGGRNTEAFF
-	-	TRBV6-5	TRBJ2-1	TGTGCCAGCAGTTACTCCCCAGAACCCCATGAGCAGTTCTTC	CASSYSPEPHEQFF
TRBD1	few	TRBV5-1	TRBJ2-7	TGCGCCAGCAGCTTGGGGACAGGAAGCTCCTACGAGCAGTACTTC	CASSLGTGSSYEQYF
TRBD1	-	TRBV24-1	TRBJ2-3	TGTGCCACCAGTGGCAATCAGGGGACAGGGGGCACAGATACGCAGTATTTT	CATSGNQGTGGTDTQYF
TRBD1	few	TRBV7-2	TRBJ2-7	TGTGCCAGCAGCTTCCGGGACAGGGGTTCGCCCTACTACGAGCAGTACTTC	CASSFRDRGSPYYEQYF
-	-	TRBV7-9	TRBJ2-7	TGTGCCAGCAGCCTTGAATCATGGGAGCAGTACTTC	CASSLESWEQYF
-	-	TRBV6-5	TRBJ1-4	TGTGCCAGCAGTTACGGGACACGTAATGAAAAACTGTTTTTT	CASSYGTRNEKLFF
-	-	TRBV5-1	TRBJ2-6	TGCGCCAGCAGCTTGGTTTGGGAAAGGTATGGGGCCAACGTCCTGACTTTC	CASSLVWERYGANVLTF
-	few	TRBV6-5	TRBJ1-5	TGTGCCAGCAGGGACCGGTATAGCAATCAGCCCCAGCATTTT	CASRDRYSNQPQHF
TRBD2	few	TRBV5-1	TRBJ2-3	TGCGCCAGCAGTCTTGGACTAGCGGGAGTCCCAGATACGCAGTATTTT	CASSLGLAGVPDTQYF
-	-	TRBV7-9	TRBJ2-1	TGTGCCAGCAAAACTGGCGGGGCCCACAATGAGCAGTTCTTC	CASKTGGAHNEQFF
-	-	TRBV6-2/TRBV6-3	TRBJ2-7	TGTGCCAGCAGCCTGGACGGAGGAGCCTACGAGCAGTACTTC	CASSLDGGAYEQYF